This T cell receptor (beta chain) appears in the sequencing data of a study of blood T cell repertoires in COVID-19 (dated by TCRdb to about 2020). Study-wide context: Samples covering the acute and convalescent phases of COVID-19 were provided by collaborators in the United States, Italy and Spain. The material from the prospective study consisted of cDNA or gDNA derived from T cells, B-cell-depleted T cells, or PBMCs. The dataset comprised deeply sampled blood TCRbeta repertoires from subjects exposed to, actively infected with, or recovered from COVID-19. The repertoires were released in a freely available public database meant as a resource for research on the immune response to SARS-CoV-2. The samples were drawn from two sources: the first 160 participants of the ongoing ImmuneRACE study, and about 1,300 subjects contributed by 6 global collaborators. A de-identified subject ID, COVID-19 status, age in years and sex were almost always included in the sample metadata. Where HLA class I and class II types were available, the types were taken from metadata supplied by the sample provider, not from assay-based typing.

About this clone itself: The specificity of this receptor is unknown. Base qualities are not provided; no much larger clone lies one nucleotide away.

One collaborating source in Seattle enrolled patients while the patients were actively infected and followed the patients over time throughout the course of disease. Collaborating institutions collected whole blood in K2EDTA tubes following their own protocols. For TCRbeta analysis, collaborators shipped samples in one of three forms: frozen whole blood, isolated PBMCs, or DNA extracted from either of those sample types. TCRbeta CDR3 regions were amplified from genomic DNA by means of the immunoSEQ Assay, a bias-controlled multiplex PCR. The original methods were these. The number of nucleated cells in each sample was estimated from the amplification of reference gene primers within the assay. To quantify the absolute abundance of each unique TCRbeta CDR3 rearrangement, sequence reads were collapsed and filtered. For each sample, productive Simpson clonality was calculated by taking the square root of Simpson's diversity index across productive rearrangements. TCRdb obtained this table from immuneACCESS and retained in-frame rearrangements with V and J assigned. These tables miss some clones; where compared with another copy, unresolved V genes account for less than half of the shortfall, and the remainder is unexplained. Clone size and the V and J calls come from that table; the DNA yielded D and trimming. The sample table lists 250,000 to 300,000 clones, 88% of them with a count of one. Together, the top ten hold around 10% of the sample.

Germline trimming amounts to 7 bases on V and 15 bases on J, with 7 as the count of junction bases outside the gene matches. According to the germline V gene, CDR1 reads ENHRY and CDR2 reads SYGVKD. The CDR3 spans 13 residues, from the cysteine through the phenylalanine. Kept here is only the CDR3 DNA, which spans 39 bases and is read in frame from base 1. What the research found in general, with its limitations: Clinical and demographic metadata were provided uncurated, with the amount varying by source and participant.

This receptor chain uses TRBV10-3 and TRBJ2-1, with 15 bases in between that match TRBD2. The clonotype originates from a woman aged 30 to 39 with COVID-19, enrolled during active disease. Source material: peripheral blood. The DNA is TGTGCCATCACAGGACTAGCGGGAGGGCCGGGGTTCTTC. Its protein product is CAITGLAGGPGFF.